The 17 T cell receptor beta chains below all came from one sample that was sequenced in a study of shared clonotypes between healthy human individuals. TCRdb's copy holds only in-frame clones and misses some; the assay was immunoSEQ multiplex PCR. The sample lists about 1.1 million clones; 77% were seen once. The sample comprised memory CD4+ T cells from PBMCs. Documented subset: CD45RA-negative fraction. These TCRs come from a man between 18 and 29 years old in good health. Some clones in this sample may be carry-over from other donors' samples.

This clone was detected a few times. Other DNA sequences of this sample code for an identical CDR3. This rearrangement joins TRBV4-3 to TRBJ2-2; D gene uncertain. Between the trimmed V and J ends, which lost 3 bases and 6 bases, there was a span of 8 bases. The germline CDR1 and CDR2 sequences are LGHNA and YSLEER. CDR3 size: 13 residues. The CDR3 spells CASSQFRAGELFF. The CDR3 DNA sequence: TGCGCCAGCAGCCAGTTTCGGGCCGGGGAGCTGTTTTTT.

The chain carries TRBV7-3 and TRBJ1-2; D unresolved. This CDR3 is 18 amino acids long. Germline values: CDR1 SGHTA, CDR2 FQGTGA. The V and J ends lost 3 bases and 4 bases respectively, with 24 bases between them. The CDR3 DNA follows: TGTGCCAGCAGCTTGCTTAAGAATGGCCCAGAGCGCCTCTATGGCTACACCTTC. Translation: CASSLLKNGPERLYGYTF.

J is TRBJ1-3 and V is TRBV6-6; D remains ambiguous. Germline loops: CDR1 MNHNY, CDR2 SVGAGI (reference sequence). Deletions cut 6 bases from V and 5 bases from J, with 17 bases between. The CDR3 totals 15 residues. The CDR3 protein is CASSPILGGRNTIYF. As DNA, the CDR3 is TGTGCCAGCAGCCCGATTTTGGGCGGGCGAAACACCATATATTTT.

Details on this clone: A much larger clone is a single base away; this may be a read error. CDR3 DNA: TGTGCCAGCAGCTTATCGAGGAACACTGAAGCTTTCTTT. It specifies CASSLSRNTEAFF. This rearrangement joins TRBV7-8 to TRBJ1-1; no clear D. Germline V CDR1 and CDR2: SGHVS, FQNEAQ. The CDR3 consists of 13 residues. V lost 2 bases and J lost 1, with 5 bases in between. Together with reference TRBV7-8 and TRBJ1-1, the CDR3 gives the full variable domain: GAGVSQSPRYKVAKRGQDVALRCDPISGHVSLFWYQQALGQGPEFLTYFQNEAQLDKSGLPSDRFFAERPEGSVSTLKIQRTQQEDSAVYLCASSLSRNTEAFFGQGTRLTVV.

CDR3 sequence (DNA): TGCGCCAGCAGCCGAAGCCCCGGGACAGGGGGCCTCGAGCAGTACTTC. This translates into CASSRSPGTGGLEQYF. The chain couples TRBV5-1 to TRBJ2-7; 12 bases align to TRBD1. V was clipped by 4 bases and J by 6 bases; unmatched bases: 11. The CDR3 extends over 16 amino acids. Germline V gene sequence: CDR1 SGHRS, CDR2 YFSETQ.

V gene TRBV7-2 combines with J gene TRBJ1-4; 7 nucleotides agree with TRBD1. The CDR3 runs 18 residues. Trimming took 0 bases from V and 5 from J; bases not matched to a gene: 12. CDR1 and CDR2 from the germline V gene are SGHTA and FQGNSA. CDR3 in DNA: TGTGCCAGCAGCTTAGCCGTCACCGGTGGGACAGACAATGAAAAACTGTTTTTT. Encoded protein: CASSLAVTGGTDNEKLFF.

This clone was seen only once. The chain employs TRBV11-2 and TRBJ2-1, with D possibly being TRBD1 (6 bases). V was clipped by 5 bases and J by 0 bases, with 11 bases between them. The CDR3 covers 15 residues. Germline lookup yields CDR1 SGHAT and CDR2 FQNNGV. CDR3 coding DNA: TGTGCCAGCAGCCTCCGGACAGACTCCTACAATGAGCAGTTCTTC. Residues: CASSLRTDSYNEQFF.

The chain employs TRBV28 and TRBJ2-7, with 7 positions matching TRBD1. CDR3 length: 12 residues. J was trimmed by 4 bases and V by 6 bases; bases with no gene match: 3. Germline-derived CDR1 and CDR2 are MDHEN and SYDVKM. The DNA of the CDR3 is TGTGCCAGCAGCCGACAGGGTTACGAGCAGTACTTC. This translates into CASSRQGYEQYF.

This clone was counted ten times or more. The chain combines TRBV13 with TRBJ2-3; D may be TRBD1 (5 bases). Between the trimmed V and J ends, which lost 3 bases and 6 bases, there was a span of 13 bases. The CDR3 loop spans 14 amino acids. CDR1 is PRHDT, CDR2 FYEKMQ, per germline (reference sequence). The chain's CDR3 is CASSFMGQGDTQYF. In DNA form, the CDR3 reads TGTGCCAGCAGCTTCATGGGGCAAGGGGATACGCAGTATTTT.

With regard to this clone: A single base separates this from a much larger clone, so it may be a read error. This same CDR3 is encoded by further DNA sequences in the sample. The rearrangement uses TRBV11-1 and TRBJ2-2; D is unclear. The CDR3 loop spans 12 amino acids. The V gene's germline CDR1 is SGHAT and CDR2 FQDESV (reference sequence). V lost 5 bases, J lost 1 base, and 2 bases lay in between. CDR3 in amino acids: CASSLNTGELFF. The CDR3, as DNA: TGTGCCAGCAGCCTGAACACCGGGGAGCTGTTTTTT.

The chain is built from TRBV2 and TRBJ2-1; D is uncertain. The V gene's germline CDR1 is SNHLY and CDR2 FYNNEI. Between the trimmed V and J ends, which lost 2 bases and 3 bases, there was a span of 8 bases. The CDR3 loop spans 14 amino acids. The CDR3: CASSETSIYNEQFF. DNA of the CDR3: TGTGCCAGCAGTGAAACCTCGATCTACAATGAGCAGTTCTTC. The full variable domain, completed using reference TRBV2 and TRBJ2-1, is EPEVTQTPSHQVTQMGQEVILRCVPISNHLYFYWYRQILGQKVEFLVSFYNNEISEKSEIFDDQFSVERPDGSNFTLKIRSTKLEDSAMYFCASSETSIYNEQFFGPGTRLTVL.

About this clone itself: This may be a read error, as it is one base from a much larger clone. V usage is TRBV5-4 and J usage is TRBJ2-6; TRBD2 might be the D (5 bases). The CDR3 has 15 residues. V was clipped by 4 bases and J by 0 bases, with 8 bases between them. CDR1 is SGHNT and CDR2 is YYREEE in the germline V gene (reference sequence). The CDR3, as DNA: TGTGCCAGCAGCCAAGAGGGCTCTGGGGCCAACGTCCTGACTTTC. This translates into CASSQEGSGANVLTF.

The chain links TRBV11-2 to TRBJ2-7, with 7 bases lining up with TRBD2. Trimming took 5 bases from V and 3 from J; bases not matched to a gene: 13. The CDR3 totals 16 residues. Germline V gene data show CDR1 as SGHAT and CDR2 as FQNNGV. The CDR3 spells CASSARTRADLYEQYF. CDR3 DNA: TGTGCCAGCAGCGCTCGGACTAGGGCGGATCTCTACGAGCAGTACTTC.

This chain uses TRBV2 with TRBJ2-2, with 10 bases matching TRBD2. The CDR3 spans 15 residues. Trimming removed 6 bases from V and 8 bases from J; junction bases left unmatched: 9. Looked up from germline, CDR1 is SNHLY and CDR2 is FYNNEI. CDR3 sequence: CASRWTSGSPGELFF. DNA of the CDR3: TGTGCCAGCAGATGGACTAGCGGCTCCCCGGGGGAGCTGTTTTTT.

A single count supports this clone. V and J are TRBV7-2 and TRBJ1-5; TRBD1 matches 8 bases. The CDR3 has 15 amino acids. CDR1 and CDR2 (germline): SGHTA, FQGNSA. J lost 6 bases, V lost 3 bases, and 7 bases had no gene match. CDR3 bases: TGTGCCAGCAGCTTTTCCAGGGGGCAGGCTCAGCCCCAGCATTTT. Protein: CASSFSRGQAQPQHF.

The gene calls are TRBV30 and TRBJ2-7; D is unclear. The germline gives CDR1 GTSNPN, CDR2 SVGIG (reference sequence). This CDR3 spans 13 amino acids. The V end lost 4 bases, the J end lost 4 bases, and 14 bases lay between the germline ends. CDR3 amino acids: CAWNGGLSYEQYF. The CDR3 coding sequence is TGTGCCTGGAATGGTGGCTTGAGTTACGAGCAGTACTTC. Supplemented by reference TRBV30 and TRBJ2-7, the full variable domain reads SQTIHQWPATLVQPVGSPLSLECTVEGTSNPNLYWYRQAAGRGLQLLFYSVGIGQISSEVPQNLSASRPQDRQFILSSKKLLLSDSGFYLCAWNGGLSYEQYFGPGTRLTVT.

The J gene is TRBJ2-1, the V gene TRBV15, with unresolved D. From germline, CDR1 is LNHNV and CDR2 YYDKDF (reference sequence). This CDR3 is 12 amino acids long. V lost 4 bases and J lost 6, with 7 bases in between. In nucleotides, the CDR3 is TGTGCCACCAGCACCCGGATCAATGAGCAGTTCTTC. It encodes CATSTRINEQFF.